Below, 27 T cell receptor beta chains from the same sample are listed, as sequenced in a study of blood T cell repertoires in COVID-19. Data came from immunoSEQ multiplex PCR; TCRdb stores just in-frame clones and leaves some out. The sample consists of 250,000 to 350,000 clones, about 90% of them appearing once. Sequencing was performed on peripheral blood. The source is a woman aged 30 to 39 who had recovered from COVID-19.

The chain carries TRBV11-2 and TRBJ2-7, with D unclear. The CDR3 length is 12 residues. V lost 3 bases, J lost 4 bases, and 7 bases lay in between. Germline values: CDR1 SGHAT, CDR2 FQNNGV. The CDR3 protein is CASSFFSYEQYF. The CDR3, as DNA: TGTGCCAGCAGCTTTTTTAGTTACGAGCAGTACTTC.

The rearrangement uses TRBV7-9 and TRBJ1-4, with D possibly being TRBD1 (6 bases). CDR1 and CDR2 from the germline V gene are SEHNR and FQNEAQ (reference sequence). The CDR3 covers 16 residues. V gave up 4 bases and J gave up 0 bases, with 12 bases separating them. The CDR3 nucleotides are TGTGCCAGCAGCTCCGGGACAACTGCAACTAATGAAAAACTGTTTTTT. This codes for CASSSGTTATNEKLFF.

The chain is built from TRBV10-3 and TRBJ2-7; D uncertain. Germline CDR1 is ENHRY and CDR2 is SYGVKD. Trimming cost V 0 bases and J 0 bases, with 3 bases left between them. CDR3 length equals 13 residues. In DNA, the CDR3 is TGTGCCATCAGTGAGTCGAGCTCCTACGAGCAGTACTTC. Its protein product is CAISESSSYEQYF.

The chain uses TRBV9 and TRBJ2-7; TRBD2 aligns across 7 bases. The ends lost 0 bases at V and 5 bases at J; junction bases unmatched: 8. CDR1 and CDR2 from the germline V gene are SGDLS and YYNGEE. This CDR3 is built from 15 residues. CDR3 sequence: CASSVGGGFENEQYF. The CDR3 DNA follows: TGTGCCAGCAGCGTAGGGGGAGGGTTTGAAAACGAGCAGTACTTC.

This sequence joins TRBV19 and TRBJ2-5; TRBD2 matches at 9 bases. Germline trimming cut 4 bases from V and 4 bases from J; bases unmatched to any gene: 10. The CDR3 spans 16 residues. CDR1 and CDR2 from the germline V gene are LNHDA and SQIVND (reference sequence). Here the CDR3 DNA reads TGTGCCAGTAGTAAGAGGAGCGGGAGGCTGGGAGAGACCCAGTACTTC. Translation: CASSKRSGRLGETQYF.

This clone was counted between two and nine times. The gene calls are TRBV28 and TRBJ2-7; no definite D call. Germline loops: CDR1 MDHEN, CDR2 SYDVKM. V was shortened by 3 bases and J by 5 bases, with 14 bases between the two germline ends. This CDR3 spans 14 amino acids. CDR3 coding DNA: TGTGCCAGCAGTTTCGCGGCAGCTACCAACGAGCAGTACTTC. Translation gives CASSFAAATNEQYF.

About this clone itself: This CDR3 is also generated by other DNA sequences in the sample. This chain connects TRBV27 to TRBJ2-7; tentatively, D is TRBD1 (6 bases). V lost 4 bases and J lost 5, with 9 bases in between. Germline V gene lookup returns CDR1 MNHEY and CDR2 SMNVEV (reference sequence). This CDR3 spans 12 amino acids. The CDR3 spells CASSSTGNEQYF. CDR3 DNA sequence: TGTGCCAGCAGTTCCACAGGGAACGAGCAGTACTTC.

The gene calls are TRBV27 and TRBJ1-1, with a weak D call TRBD1 (6 bases). V lost 0 bases and J lost 4, with 21 bases in between. The CDR3 has 18 amino acids. Germline CDR1 and CDR2: MNHEY and SMNVEV (reference sequence). Here the CDR3 DNA reads TGTGCCAGCAGTTTATCGATTGGGGGCTCCCTTGAAGGCACTGAAGCTTTCTTT. Its protein product is CASSLSIGGSLEGTEAFF.

The chain uses TRBV2 and TRBJ2-1; 10 positions match TRBD2. CDR3 length: 18 amino acids. Germline values: CDR1 SNHLY, CDR2 FYNNEI. The V segment lost 7 bases and the J segment 1 base; nucleotides outside the gene matches: 13. Here the CDR3 reads CASTLLAGVTHSYNEQFF. The CDR3 DNA reads TGTGCCAGCACCCTGCTAGCGGGGGTTACCCATTCCTACAATGAGCAGTTCTTC.

In its sample, this clone was seen a few times. J is TRBJ2-2 and V is TRBV28; D is perhaps TRBD1 (6 bases). The CDR3 extends over 15 amino acids. Germline V CDR1 and CDR2: MDHEN, SYDVKM. The V gene lost 6 bases and the J gene lost 3 bases, with 14 bases spanning the gap. CDR3 amino acids: CASSRDRLDTGELFF. In nucleotides, the CDR3 is TGTGCCAGCAGCCGAGACAGGTTAGACACCGGGGAGCTGTTTTTT.

The J gene is TRBJ1-5, the V gene TRBV6-5; no reliable D call. In germline, CDR1 is MNHEY, CDR2 SVGAGI. There are 13 residues in the CDR3. CDR3 in DNA: TGTGTCACGGACCCGGGGTCGAATCAGCCCCAGCATTTT. This sequence encodes CVTDPGSNQPQHF.

The chain joins TRBV28 to TRBJ1-1; no firm D call. V dropped 2 bases and J dropped 4 bases, with 11 bases sitting between them. This CDR3 contains 14 residues. Germline V gives CDR1 MDHEN, CDR2 SYDVKM. The CDR3 sequence is CASSLAARGTEAFF. DNA of the CDR3: TGTGCCAGCAGTTTAGCAGCACGGGGCACTGAAGCTTTCTTT.

The chain is built from TRBV7-2 and TRBJ1-2, with D tentatively TRBD1 (6 bases). Germline V gene lookup returns CDR1 SGHTA and CDR2 FQGNSA. Deletions cut 7 bases from V and 6 bases from J, with 9 bases between. This CDR3 region has 11 residues. DNA of the CDR3: TGTGCCAGCACCCCAGGGGATGGCTACACCTTC. Amino acids: CASTPGDGYTF. Using reference TRBV7-2 and TRBJ1-2 for the parts outside the CDR3, the full variable domain is GAGVSQSPSNKVTEKGKDVELRCDPISGHTALYWYRQSLGQGLEFLIYFQGNSAPDKSGLPSDRFSAERTGGSVSTLTIQRTQQEDSAVYLCASTPGDGYTFGSGTRLTVV.

The CDR3 sequence is CASSSHLDSGSGNTIYF. The CDR3 DNA sequence: TGCGCCAGCAGCTCACATCTGGACAGCGGCTCTGGAAACACCATATATTTT. The J gene is TRBJ1-3, the V gene TRBV5-1; D possibly corresponds to TRBD1 (6 bases). CDR1 is SGHRS and CDR2 is YFSETQ in the germline V gene. Trimming removed 3 bases at V and 0 bases at J, with 16 bases between. The CDR3 covers 17 residues.

The CDR3 spells CASSGQTNEKLFF. The CDR3 nucleotides read TGTGCCAGCAGTGGGCAGACTAATGAAAAACTGTTTTTT. The V call is TRBV12-3 or TRBV12-4, the J call TRBJ1-4, with D unclear. Trimming removed 5 bases at V and 2 bases at J, with 6 bases between. The CDR3 spans 13 residues.

The V call is TRBV28, the J call TRBJ1-2; 8 bases map to TRBD1. CDR1 and CDR2 (germline): MDHEN, SYDVKM. The CDR3 consists of 16 residues. Germline trimming cut 7 bases from V and 4 bases from J; bases unmatched to any gene: 14. The CDR3 sequence is CASIDGAQGGAYGYTF. Written as DNA, the CDR3 is TGTGCCAGCATCGACGGTGCACAGGGGGGGGCCTATGGCTACACCTTC.

The chain carries TRBV5-4 and TRBJ2-2; 9 bases are a match to TRBD1. CDR1 and CDR2 (germline): SGHNT, YYREEE (reference sequence). V shed 2 bases, J shed 7 bases, and the junction held 3 bases outside the gene matches. This CDR3 is 14 amino acids long. The chain's CDR3 is CASSFGTGIGELFF. In DNA, the CDR3 is TGTGCCAGCAGCTTCGGGACAGGGATCGGGGAGCTGTTTTTT. The full variable domain, in which reference TRBV5-4 and TRBJ2-2 provide the parts outside the CDR3, is ETGVTQSPTHLIKTRGQQVTLRCSSQSGHNTVSWYQQALGQGPQFIFQYYREEENGRGNFPPRFSGLQFPNYSSELNVNALELDDSALYLCASSFGTGIGELFFGEGSRLTVL.

This rearrangement joins TRBV5-5 to TRBJ2-7, with 7 bases aligning to TRBD2. Germline CDR1 SGHKS, CDR2 YYEKEE (reference sequence). The CDR3 runs 12 residues. V lost 4 bases to trimming and J lost 7 bases; unmatched junction nucleotides: 5. This CDR3 is CASSSGALEQYF. The DNA of the CDR3 is TGTGCCAGCAGCAGCGGGGCTCTTGAGCAGTACTTC. Looking up the rest from reference TRBV5-5 and TRBJ2-7 gives the full variable domain: DAGVTQSPTHLIKTRGQQVTLRCSPISGHKSVSWYQQVLGQGPQFIFQYYEKEERGRGNFPDRFSARQFPNYSSELNVNALLLGDSALYLCASSSGALEQYFGPGTRLTVT.

This clone showed up just a few times. The rearrangement joins TRBV12-5 to TRBJ2-3, with TRBD2 matching over 9 bases. Unmatched junction bases numbered 6, after V lost 2 bases and J lost 0 bases. Germline CDR1 LGHNT, CDR2 FRNRAP. There are 17 residues in the CDR3. The CDR3 DNA follows: TGTGCTAGTGGTTTGTTAGATAGCGGGGGAAGCACAGATACGCAGTATTTT. This encodes CASGLLDSGGSTDTQYF.

The chain carries TRBV21-1 and TRBJ2-5; no check of the table's D call, TRBD1, against the DNA was made. TRBV21-1 is an annotated pseudogene. The CDR3 sequence is 16 residues long. The CDR3 here is CASSSLRTGVRETQYF. The DNA for the CDR3 is TGTGCCAGCAGCTCCTTAAGGACAGGGGTTCGGGAGACCCAGTACTTC.

The chain joins TRBV24-1 to TRBJ2-7; no definite D call. Germline CDR1 is KGHDR and CDR2 is SFDVKD. This CDR3 comprises 12 residues. V shed 3 bases and J shed 2 bases, with 4 bases lying between them. This CDR3 reads CATSDGTYEQYF. CDR3 nucleotides: TGTGCCACCAGTGATGGCACCTACGAGCAGTACTTC.

Remarks on this clone: The identical CDR3 is also encoded by other nucleotide sequences in the sample. The chain is built from TRBV28 and TRBJ2-7; tentative D call: TRBD2 (5 bases). Per germline, CDR1 MDHEN and CDR2 SYDVKM. The CDR3 spans 12 residues. The CDR3 spells CATDRDSYEQYF. The CDR3 DNA reads as TGTGCAACAGACCGGGACTCCTACGAGCAGTACTTC. Using reference TRBV28 and TRBJ2-7 for the parts outside the CDR3, the full variable domain is DVKVTQSSRYLVKRTGEKVFLECVQDMDHENMFWYRQDPGLGLRLIYFSYDVKMKEKGDIPEGYSVSREKKERFSLILESASTNQTSMYLCATDRDSYEQYFGPGTRLTVT.

The rearrangement joins TRBV7-2 to TRBJ2-1; D possibly corresponds to TRBD1 (6 bases). Germline CDR1 reads SGHTA; CDR2 reads FQGNSA. The germline V and J ends were trimmed by 5 bases and 7 bases, with 12 bases remaining between them. CDR3 length equals 13 residues. The CDR3 loop is CASSPEQGNEQFF. The CDR3 bases are TGTGCCAGCAGCCCCGAACAGGGAAATGAGCAGTTCTTC.

The chain uses TRBV11-2 and TRBJ2-7; D is uncertain. This CDR3 spans 12 amino acids. V lost 1 base and J lost 6, with 7 bases in between. Germline-derived CDR1 and CDR2 are SGHAT and FQNNGV. The CDR3 nucleotides read TGTGCCAGCAGCTTAGTCTACGTCGAGCAGTACTTC. As protein: CASSLVYVEQYF.

This clone has just one count. The J gene is TRBJ1-2, the V gene TRBV29-1; D not resolved. Trimming stripped 7 bases from V and 6 bases from J, with 12 bases between. This CDR3 spans 11 amino acids. Looked up from germline, CDR1 is SQVTM and CDR2 is ANQGSEA. This chain's CDR3 is CSAEGSNGYTF. The CDR3, as DNA: TGCAGCGCCGAAGGGAGCAATGGCTACACCTTC.

The CDR3: CASSDEQGNSSYEQYF. The DNA for the CDR3 is TGTGCCAGCAGCGATGAACAGGGTAATAGCTCCTACGAGCAGTACTTC. This sequence joins TRBV12-1 and TRBJ2-7; TRBD1, the D gene given by the table, was not confirmed from the DNA. TRBV12-1 is an annotated pseudogene. The CDR3 sequence is 16 residues long.

The chain employs TRBV7-3 and TRBJ1-6; TRBD1 matches 8 bases. CDR1 SGHTA and CDR2 FQGTGA come from the germline V gene. CDR3 size: 14 residues. With V trimmed by 5 bases and J by 8 bases, 5 bases remained unmatched. The CDR3 region has the DNA TGTGCCAGCAGCCTTGGGACAGGTGATTCACCCCTCCACTTT. Protein product: CASSLGTGDSPLHF.